This T cell receptor beta chain is from a study of CD4+ T cells in melanoma. Study observations and caveats: Reportedly, melanoma neoantigen-specific CD4+ T cells showed varied differentiation states. A reported correlation linked neoantigen-specific CD4+ T cells to CD8+, macrophage and B cell function.

Remarks on this clone: Its specificity is unknown.

TCRdb's copy holds only in-frame clones and misses some; the assay was immunoSEQ multiplex PCR. The sample lists some 47,000 clones, roughly nine tenths seen once, with around 11% in the top ten. The CDR3 has 16 residues. The V and J ends lost 1 base and 0 bases respectively, with 13 bases between them. In germline, CDR1 is SEHNR, CDR2 FQNEAQ (reference sequence). The source of this sequence is a human donor with melanoma. The sequenced sample was peripheral blood. V and J are TRBV7-9 and TRBJ2-7; D is perhaps TRBD2 (6 bases). The CDR3 nucleotides are TGTGCCAGCAGCTTAGGGCCGGCGGGGATCTCCTACGAGCAGTACTTC. Its translation: CASSLGPAGISYEQYF. The whole variable domain, filled in from reference TRBV7-9 and TRBJ2-7, reads DTGVSQNPRHKITKRGQNVTFRCDPISEHNRLYWYRQTLGQGPEFLTYFQNEAQLEKSRLLSDRFSAERPKGSFSTLEIQRTEQGDSAMYLCASSLGPAGISYEQYFGPGTRLTVT.